This TCR beta chain was sequenced during a study of blood T cell repertoires in COVID-19. For the study at large: Material from acute and convalescent COVID-19 was sourced from the United States, Italy and Spain. T cells, B-cell-depleted T cells, or PBMCs provided the cDNA or gDNA that served as material.

Original processing notes: Amplification from reference gene primers served as the basis for estimated nucleated cell counts. Assay: immunoSEQ multiplex PCR; the TCRdb copy retains only in-frame clones and omits some. The D gene and trimming were derived from the DNA, and the V and J assignments and clone size from that table. The sample yields some 230,000 clones, around 86% seen once. This clone has just a few counts. Seattle's cohort entered during active infection and was followed longitudinally. V lost 3 bases and J lost 7; bases outside the gene matches: 8. The germline V gene encodes CDR1 GTSNPN and CDR2 SVGIG (reference sequence). The CDR3 spans 14 residues.

The clonotype comes from a woman aged 50 to 65 with COVID-19, enrolled during active disease. Sample: peripheral blood. This sequence joins TRBV30 and TRBJ1-5; TRBD1 aligns across 8 bases. CDR3 amino acids: CAWSRTGMEQPQHF. The CDR3 bases are TGTGCCTGGAGCCGGACAGGGATGGAACAGCCCCAGCATTTT.